The 24 T cell receptor beta chains listed next were all sequenced from one sample in a study of blood T cell repertoires in COVID-19. Profiled with immunoSEQ multiplex PCR; TCRdb holds only in-frame clones, not every one. The profile shows 100,000 to 150,000 clones, about 80% of them singletons. Sequencing was done on a sample of PBMCs or T cells enriched from blood (not recorded which). These receptors all come from a man in his forties or fifties with acute COVID-19.

This chain links TRBV2 with TRBJ2-5; 10 positions match TRBD2. Germline CDR1 and CDR2: SNHLY and FYNNEI. V shed 6 bases and J 2 bases; nucleotides not matched to a gene: 9. This CDR3 has 16 amino acids. The CDR3: CASSPFLAGAQETQYF. The CDR3 DNA follows: TGTGCCAGCAGCCCTTTTCTAGCGGGGGCGCAAGAGACCCAGTACTTC.

The chain recombines TRBV29-1 with TRBJ2-5; TRBD1 might be the D (5 bases). The germline gives CDR1 SQVTM, CDR2 ANQGSEA. The CDR3 has 13 amino acids. The V gene lost 4 bases and the J gene lost 7 bases, with 16 bases spanning the gap. CDR3 nucleotide sequence: TGCAGCGTTGGAACAGGCCACCCGGGGACCCAGTACTTC. Protein: CSVGTGHPGTQYF.

The rearrangement uses TRBV7-3 and TRBJ2-5, with 7 nucleotides matching TRBD2. CDR1 is SGHTA, CDR2 FQGTGA, per germline. With 1 base clipped from V and 1 base from J, the junction kept 3 bases outside the gene matches. The CDR3 loop spans 15 amino acids. The CDR3 bases are TGTGCCAGCAGCTTAAGCGGGAGCAGCCAAGAGACCCAGTACTTC. It encodes CASSLSGSSQETQYF.

The rearrangement joins TRBV5-4 to TRBJ1-1, with D perhaps TRBD1 (6 bases). There are 16 residues in the CDR3. Germline V gives CDR1 SGHNT, CDR2 YYREEE (reference sequence). The V and J ends lost 4 bases and 4 bases respectively, with 20 bases between them. CDR3: CASSDRKGFGSTEAFF. The CDR3, as DNA: TGTGCCAGCAGCGACAGGAAGGGATTCGGTAGCACTGAAGCTTTCTTT.

The rearrangement joins TRBV4-2 to TRBJ2-7; 11 bases align to TRBD2. The CDR3 totals 16 residues. In germline, CDR1 is LGHNA, CDR2 YNFKEQ. V trimming: 4 bases; J trimming: 3 bases; junction bases outside the gene matches: 8. The chain's CDR3 is CASSPALGTSGYEQYF. The DNA of the CDR3 is TGTGCCAGCAGCCCAGCCCTGGGGACTAGCGGCTACGAGCAGTACTTC.

V gene TRBV27 combines with J gene TRBJ1-5, with 7 nucleotides matching TRBD1. The CDR3 length is 15 residues. V was clipped by 6 bases and J by 1 base; unmatched bases: 6. The germline V gene has CDR1 MNHEY and CDR2 SMNVEV (reference sequence). Here the CDR3 DNA reads TGTGCCAGCAGGAGATCACAGGGGAGCAATCAGCCCCAGCATTTT. This encodes CASRRSQGSNQPQHF.

There are a few counts of this clone. V gene TRBV13 combines with J gene TRBJ2-6; D call uncertain. CDR3 length equals 15 residues. Germline assignment: CDR1 PRHDT and CDR2 FYEKMQ (reference sequence). Trimming stripped 5 bases from V and 2 bases from J, with 10 bases between. CDR3 DNA sequence: TGTGCCAGCAGCAGGTACACAGCTGGGGCCAACGTCCTGACTTTC. It yields the protein CASSRYTAGANVLTF.

This rearrangement joins TRBV27 to TRBJ1-2; 12 bases are a match to TRBD1. V lost 4 bases, J lost 7 bases, and 13 bases stayed unmatched. This CDR3 spans 17 amino acids. CDR1 is MNHEY and CDR2 is SMNVEV in the germline V gene (reference sequence). CDR3 sequence (DNA): TGTGCCAGCAGTTCGTTCGGAGGGACAGGGGGCCTTGGTGGCTACACCTTC. It yields the protein CASSSFGGTGGLGGYTF.

This chain joins TRBV6-1 and TRBJ2-7, with D tentatively TRBD1 (6 bases). The V and J ends lost 2 bases and 4 bases respectively, with 12 bases between them. The CDR3 contains 14 residues. CDR1 is MNHNS and CDR2 is SASEGT in the germline V gene. CDR3 sequence reads: CASSEWGPIYEQYF. As DNA, the CDR3 is TGTGCCAGCAGTGAATGGGGGCCTATTTACGAGCAGTACTTC.

The rearrangement links TRBV9 to TRBJ2-1; 8 bases align to TRBD2. Trimming removed 4 bases from V and 2 bases from J; junction bases left unmatched: 5. Germline V gives CDR1 SGDLS, CDR2 YYNGEE. The CDR3 spans 15 residues. The CDR3 bases are TGTGCCAGCAGCCCGGGGGGGCGGCCCTACAATGAGCAGTTCTTC. This sequence encodes CASSPGGRPYNEQFF.

The chain links TRBV29-1 to TRBJ2-1, with D possibly being TRBD2 (6 bases). There are 16 residues in the CDR3. Germline V gene lookup returns CDR1 SQVTM and CDR2 ANQGSEA. Trimming shortened V by 1 base and J by 0 bases, and 13 bases separated the two germline ends. The CDR3 spells CSVEGPRDFSYNEQFF. The CDR3, as DNA: TGCAGCGTTGAAGGTCCCCGGGACTTCTCCTACAATGAGCAGTTCTTC.

This clone was seen more than once but under ten times. The rearrangement joins TRBV30 to TRBJ1-2, with D possibly TRBD1 on 6 matching bases. CDR3 length: 12 amino acids. CDR1 and CDR2 (germline): GTSNPN, SVGIG (reference sequence). Trimming pared 2 bases from V and 4 bases from J, leaving 8 bases between. CDR3 protein: CAWSKDSYGYTF. Written as DNA, the CDR3 is TGTGCCTGGAGTAAGGACAGCTATGGCTACACCTTC. The variable domain in full, completed from reference TRBV30 and TRBJ1-2, reads SQTIHQWPATLVQPVGSPLSLECTVEGTSNPNLYWYRQAAGRGLQLLFYSVGIGQISSEVPQNLSASRPQDRQFILSSKKLLLSDSGFYLCAWSKDSYGYTFGSGTRLTVV.

A word on this clone: This same CDR3 is encoded by further DNA sequences in the sample. The chain links TRBV5-8 to TRBJ2-7; no reliable D call. Germline V gives CDR1 SGHTS, CDR2 YDEGEE. The germline V and J ends were trimmed by 1 base and 2 bases, with 4 bases remaining between them. The CDR3 is 12 amino acids. Here the CDR3 reads CASSLTAYEQYF. In DNA, the CDR3 is TGTGCCAGCAGCTTGACGGCCTACGAGCAGTACTTC. Combining the CDR3 with reference TRBV5-8 and TRBJ2-7 gives the whole variable domain EAGVTQSPTHLIKTRGQQATLRCSPISGHTSVYWYQQALGLGLQFLLWYDEGEERNRGNFPPRFSGRQFPNYSSELNVNALELEDSALYLCASSLTAYEQYFGPGTRLTVT.

The chain is built from TRBV30 and TRBJ1-2, with D unresolved. There are 15 residues in the CDR3. V lost 0 bases, J lost 6 bases, and 17 bases lay in between. Germline loops: CDR1 GTSNPN, CDR2 SVGIG (reference sequence). CDR3 coding DNA: TGTGCCTGGAGTGTGATCTTGGGCAGTCCTCATGGCTACACCTTC. This gives the protein CAWSVILGSPHGYTF.

In DNA form, the CDR3 reads TGTGCCAGCAGTTCCTCAGGGACAGGGAGCTACGAGCAGTACTTC. This sequence encodes CASSSSGTGSYEQYF. V is TRBV28 and J is TRBJ2-7, with TRBD1 matching over 9 bases. V trimming: 4 bases; J trimming: 3 bases; junction bases outside the gene matches: 7. Germline loops: CDR1 MDHEN, CDR2 SYDVKM. The CDR3 length is 15 residues.

In this sample, this clone turned up a few times. V gene TRBV7-2 combines with J gene TRBJ1-3, with unresolved D. CDR1 SGHTA and CDR2 FQGNSA come from the germline V gene. Trimming shortened V by 1 base and J by 6 bases, and 13 bases separated the two germline ends. CDR3 length: 15 residues. CDR3 bases: TGTGCCAGCAGCTTAGATGGTACGGGATCAAACACCATATATTTT. Translation gives CASSLDGTGSNTIYF.

The chain uses TRBV15 and TRBJ1-2; 8 bases agree with TRBD1. The CDR3 totals 15 residues. Germline V lookup: CDR1 LNHNV, CDR2 YYDKDF (reference sequence). V lost 3 bases and J lost 2; bases outside the gene matches: 5. CDR3 residues: CATSRDREGNYGYTF. As DNA, the CDR3 is TGTGCCACCAGCAGGGACAGGGAGGGCAACTATGGCTACACCTTC.

The chain links TRBV6-5 to TRBJ2-2, with 8 bases lining up with TRBD2. CDR3 size: 16 residues. V trimming: 2 bases; J trimming: 0 bases; junction bases outside the gene matches: 2. The V gene's germline CDR1 is MNHEY and CDR2 SVGAGI. CDR3 coding DNA: TGTGCCAGCAGTTACGACGGGGGGGCGAACACCGGGGAGCTGTTTTTT. It specifies CASSYDGGANTGELFF.

V usage is TRBV28 and J usage is TRBJ2-7; 9 nucleotides line up with TRBD1. The J segment lost 4 bases and the V segment lost 5 bases, leaving 9 bases of the junction unmatched. The CDR3 spans 15 residues. Germline CDR1 reads MDHEN; CDR2 reads SYDVKM. DNA of the CDR3: TGTGCCAGCAGTCCCCCTTCGACAGGGGGGTACGAGCAGTACTTC. Translation: CASSPPSTGGYEQYF.

The rearrangement links TRBV3-1 (or the pseudogene TRBV3-2) to TRBJ2-5; D remains unclear. This CDR3 region has 14 residues. V was clipped by 2 bases and J by 3 bases, with 10 bases between them. CDR1 and CDR2 from the germline V gene are LGHDT and YNNKEL (reference sequence). In nucleotides, the CDR3 is TGTGCCAGCAGCCAACAGGTTCAGAAAGAGACCCAGTACTTC. Translated, it gives CASSQQVQKETQYF.

This clone was seen just once. The chain employs TRBV5-1 and TRBJ2-5, with TRBD1 matching 10 bases. Germline V gene sequence: CDR1 SGHRS, CDR2 YFSETQ. The CDR3 contains 15 residues. After removal of 0 bases from V and 5 bases from J, the junction contained 4 bases not matched to a gene. DNA of the CDR3: TGCGCCAGCAGCTTGGCGACAGGGGGCGTGGAGACCCAGTACTTC. It translates to CASSLATGGVETQYF.

This clone was seen only once. The chain is built from TRBV29-1 and TRBJ2-3, with D perhaps matching TRBD1 (6 bases). V was cut by 0 bases and J by 6 bases, with 10 bases left in between. This CDR3 has 13 residues. CDR1 is SQVTM, CDR2 ANQGSEA, per germline. The CDR3 here is CSVEDRGSDTQYF. CDR3 coding DNA: TGCAGCGTTGAAGATAGGGGGAGCGATACGCAGTATTTT.

This rearrangement joins TRBV3-1 (or the pseudogene TRBV3-2) to TRBJ1-2, with 10 bases lining up with TRBD1. V lost 5 bases and J lost 8; bases outside the gene matches: 14. The CDR3 consists of 16 residues. Per germline, CDR1 LGHDT and CDR2 YNNKEL (reference sequence). This CDR3 is CASSATSGQGVKGYTF. The CDR3, as DNA: TGTGCCAGCAGCGCAACCTCTGGACAGGGGGTAAAAGGCTACACCTTC.

This CDR3 is CASSRDSAEAFF. CDR3 DNA sequence: TGTGCCAGCAGTCGAGACTCCGCTGAAGCTTTCTTT. This chain connects TRBV12-3 or TRBV12-4 to TRBJ1-1, with D hard to call. This CDR3 has 12 amino acids. V was cut by 5 bases and J by 6 bases, with 10 bases left in between.